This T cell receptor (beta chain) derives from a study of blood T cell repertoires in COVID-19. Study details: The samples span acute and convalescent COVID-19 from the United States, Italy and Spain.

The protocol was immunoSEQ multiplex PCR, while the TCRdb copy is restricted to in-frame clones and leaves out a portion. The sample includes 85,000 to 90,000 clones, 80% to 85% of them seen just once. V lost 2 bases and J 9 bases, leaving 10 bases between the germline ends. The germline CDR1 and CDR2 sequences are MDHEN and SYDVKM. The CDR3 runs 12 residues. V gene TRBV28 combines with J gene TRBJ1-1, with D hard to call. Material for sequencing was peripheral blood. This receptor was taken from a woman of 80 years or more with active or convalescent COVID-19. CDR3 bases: TGTGCCAGCAGTTTACCCCCGGTTCAAGCTTTCTTT. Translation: CASSLPPVQAFF.